The subject of this entry is one TCR beta chain. Antigen: not known. Assay used: immunoSEQ multiplex PCR; TCRdb lists only in-frame clones, some missing. This sample has approximately 270,000 clones, with about 94% found just once. CDR1 is PRHDT and CDR2 is FYEKMQ in the germline V gene (reference sequence). The germline V and J ends were trimmed by 0 bases and 5 bases, with 10 bases remaining between them. The CDR3 sequence is 14 residues long. This sample is part of a study of T cell responses to AZD1222 COVID-19 vaccine. Overall study findings and caveats: Among those given AZD1222, only 6 or 7 were seropositive at baseline. Donors were chiefly white British, with a greater number of females, and clonal diversity was perhaps underestimated.

J is TRBJ1-2 and V is TRBV13; D is undetermined. The TCR originated in an adult who received the AZD1222 COVID-19 vaccine. Sample: peripheral blood, taken 28 days after the second AZD1222 dose. Written as DNA, the CDR3 is TGTGCCAGCAGCTTAGGGCCAGGCGGTTATGGCTACACCTTC. The encoded protein is CASSLGPGGYGYTF. The full variable domain, with the rest looked up from reference TRBV13 and TRBJ1-2, is AAGVIQSPRHLIKEKRETATLKCYPIPRHDTVYWYQQGPGQDPQFLISFYEKMQSDKGSIPDRFSAQQFSDYHSELNMSSLELGDSALYFCASSLGPGGYGYTFGSGTRLTVV.